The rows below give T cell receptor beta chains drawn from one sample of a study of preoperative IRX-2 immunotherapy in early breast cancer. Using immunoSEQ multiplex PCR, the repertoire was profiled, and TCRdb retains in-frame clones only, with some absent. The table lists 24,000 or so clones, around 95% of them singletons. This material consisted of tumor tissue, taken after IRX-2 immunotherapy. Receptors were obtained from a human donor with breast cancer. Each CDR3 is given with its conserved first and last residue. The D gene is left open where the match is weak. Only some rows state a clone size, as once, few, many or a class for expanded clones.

CDR3nt: TGCAGCGTTGAGTCCTACAGGGGGCGATCCTACGAGCAGTACTTC; CDR3aa: CSVESYRGRSYEQYF; v_gene: TRBV29-1; abundance: -; j_gene: TRBJ2-7; d_gene: TRBD1
CDR3nt: TGTGCCAGTAGTATTGAAGCGGGAGGGGGATACGAGCAGTACTTC; CDR3aa: CASSIEAGGGYEQYF; v_gene: TRBV19; abundance: -; j_gene: TRBJ2-7; d_gene: TRBD2
CDR3nt: TGTGCCAGCAGCAAAATCGGGTACGGGGACGGGTACAATCAGCCCCAGCATTTT; CDR3aa: CASSKIGYGDGYNQPQHF; v_gene: TRBV21-1; abundance: -; j_gene: TRBJ1-5; d_gene: -
CDR3nt: TGTGCCAGCAAAGAACAGGGTCCGTCTAACTATGGCTACACCTTC; CDR3aa: CASKEQGPSNYGYTF; v_gene: TRBV2; abundance: -; j_gene: TRBJ1-2; d_gene: -
CDR3nt: TGCGCCAGCAGGGTCGGGACAGGGGCTGAAAAACTGTTTTTT; CDR3aa: CASRVGTGAEKLFF; v_gene: TRBV5-1; abundance: -; j_gene: TRBJ1-4; d_gene: TRBD1
CDR3nt: TGTGCCTGGAGTGTACATCAAGGAAATCAGCCCCAGCATTTT; CDR3aa: CAWSVHQGNQPQHF; v_gene: TRBV30; abundance: -; j_gene: TRBJ1-5; d_gene: -
CDR3nt: TGTGCCAGCAGTTTTAAAGACAGGGGGAACACTGAAGCTTTCTTT; CDR3aa: CASSFKDRGNTEAFF; v_gene: TRBV27; abundance: -; j_gene: TRBJ1-1; d_gene: TRBD1
CDR3nt: TGCGCCAGCAAAAGGGAAGGGAACACTGAAGCTTTCTTT; CDR3aa: CASKREGNTEAFF; v_gene: TRBV10-1; abundance: -; j_gene: TRBJ1-1; d_gene: -
CDR3nt: TGTGCCAGTAGTTTCCCAGGGTTTACTGAAGCTTTCTTT; CDR3aa: CASSFPGFTEAFF; v_gene: TRBV19; abundance: -; j_gene: TRBJ1-1; d_gene: -
CDR3nt: TGTGCCAGCAGTTACTCGGCAGGGGCTAACTATGGCTACACCTTC; CDR3aa: CASSYSAGANYGYTF; v_gene: TRBV6-5; abundance: once; j_gene: TRBJ1-2; d_gene: -
CDR3nt: TGCGCCAGCAGCGGGGACTGGACCCAGTACTTC; CDR3aa: CASSGDWTQYF; v_gene: TRBV5-1; abundance: once; j_gene: TRBJ2-5; d_gene: -
CDR3nt: TGTGCCAGCTCACCGAAACTAGCGGGGCCCAATGAGCAGTTCTTC; CDR3aa: CASSPKLAGPNEQFF; v_gene: TRBV18; abundance: -; j_gene: TRBJ2-1; d_gene: TRBD2
CDR3nt: TGTGCCATCAGTGAGTCGTGGGGGCCTAATTCACCCCTCCACTTT; CDR3aa: CAISESWGPNSPLHF; v_gene: TRBV10-3; abundance: -; j_gene: TRBJ1-6; d_gene: -
CDR3nt: TGTGCCAGCAGCGTAGGAGTTAATGAGCAGTTCTTC; CDR3aa: CASSVGVNEQFF; v_gene: TRBV9; abundance: -; j_gene: TRBJ2-1; d_gene: -
CDR3nt: TGTGCCAGCAGTTTGGGACTAGCGGGAGCATACGAGCAGTACTTC; CDR3aa: CASSLGLAGAYEQYF; v_gene: TRBV13; abundance: once; j_gene: TRBJ2-7; d_gene: TRBD2
CDR3nt: TGTGCCAGCAGCGAATTAGGGCTTAGGGAGATGGGACAAGAGACCCAGTACTTC; CDR3aa: CASSELGLREMGQETQYF; v_gene: TRBV7-9; abundance: -; j_gene: TRBJ2-5; d_gene: -
CDR3nt: TGCGCCAGCAGTGACCCCAGGACAGGCGTAAACTACGAGCAGTACTTC; CDR3aa: CASSDPRTGVNYEQYF; v_gene: TRBV10-2; abundance: -; j_gene: TRBJ2-7; d_gene: TRBD1
CDR3nt: TGTGCCAGTAGTATAGCTAGAGCGGGGTCCTACGAGCAGTACTTC; CDR3aa: CASSIARAGSYEQYF; v_gene: TRBV19; abundance: -; j_gene: TRBJ2-7; d_gene: TRBD2
CDR3nt: TGCGCCAGCAGCCAAGATCCGGGACTAGCGGGACCGTTAGGGACCCAGTACTTC; CDR3aa: CASSQDPGLAGPLGTQYF; v_gene: TRBV4-1; abundance: once; j_gene: TRBJ2-5; d_gene: TRBD2
CDR3nt: TGTGCCAGTAGTATGGGCCAGGGAACCACCGGGGAGCTGTTTTTT; CDR3aa: CASSMGQGTTGELFF; v_gene: TRBV19; abundance: few; j_gene: TRBJ2-2; d_gene: -
CDR3nt: TGCGCCAGCAGCTCGGAGGGGGGTACCTATGGCTACACCTTC; CDR3aa: CASSSEGGTYGYTF; v_gene: TRBV5-1; abundance: few; j_gene: TRBJ1-2; d_gene: -
CDR3nt: TGCAGCGTTGATGGGAGGAGCAGCTCCTACGAGCAGTACTTC; CDR3aa: CSVDGRSSSYEQYF; v_gene: TRBV29-1; abundance: -; j_gene: TRBJ2-7; d_gene: -
CDR3nt: TGTGCCAGCAGTTGGACTAGCGGGATCAATGAGCAGTTCTTC; CDR3aa: CASSWTSGINEQFF; v_gene: TRBV2; abundance: -; j_gene: TRBJ2-1; d_gene: TRBD2
CDR3nt: TGCGCCAGCAGTCACAGGGACGGAGGCTCTACCGGGGAGCTGTTTTTT; CDR3aa: CASSHRDGGSTGELFF; v_gene: TRBV5-1; abundance: -; j_gene: TRBJ2-2; d_gene: -
CDR3nt: TGTGCCAGCAGCCACGGATTTTTGGACAGGGGAAAGGGCGAGCAGTACTTC; CDR3aa: CASSHGFLDRGKGEQYF; v_gene: TRBV14; abundance: -; j_gene: TRBJ2-7; d_gene: TRBD1
CDR3nt: TGTGCCAGCAGCTTATTGGGACAGGGCTACGAGCAGTACTTC; CDR3aa: CASSLLGQGYEQYF; v_gene: TRBV13; abundance: once; j_gene: TRBJ2-7; d_gene: TRBD1
CDR3nt: TGTGCCAGCAGTTACGATTCGGGTATTGGCACCGGGGAGCTGTTTTTT; CDR3aa: CASSYDSGIGTGELFF; v_gene: TRBV6-5; abundance: -; j_gene: TRBJ2-2; d_gene: -
CDR3nt: TGTGCCAGCAGTTTCTTCCGGGACAGGGGCCCCCGGTGGTATGGCTACACCTTC; CDR3aa: CASSFFRDRGPRWYGYTF; v_gene: TRBV9; abundance: -; j_gene: TRBJ1-2; d_gene: TRBD1
CDR3nt: TGTGCCAGCAGCTACCCAGGACAGGGGCACACGGAGCAGTACTTC; CDR3aa: CASSYPGQGHTEQYF; v_gene: TRBV11-2; abundance: -; j_gene: TRBJ2-7; d_gene: TRBD1
CDR3nt: TGTGCCAGCAGCTTCGGGAGGGCGGGGAATGAGCAGTTCTTC; CDR3aa: CASSFGRAGNEQFF; v_gene: TRBV7-6; abundance: -; j_gene: TRBJ2-1; d_gene: TRBD2
CDR3nt: TGCAGCGCCACTAGCGGGGCTTCCTACAATGAGCAGTTCTTC; CDR3aa: CSATSGASYNEQFF; v_gene: TRBV29-1; abundance: -; j_gene: TRBJ2-1; d_gene: TRBD2
CDR3nt: TGTGCCAGCGTTCGGGACAGGGGAAACGAGCAGTACTTC; CDR3aa: CASVRDRGNEQYF; v_gene: TRBV2; abundance: once; j_gene: TRBJ2-7; d_gene: TRBD1
CDR3nt: TGCGCCAGCAGCCAGGGACTAGCGGGGGGCCAAGTCCCAGATACGCAGTATTTT; CDR3aa: CASSQGLAGGQVPDTQYF; v_gene: TRBV5-1; abundance: once; j_gene: TRBJ2-3; d_gene: TRBD2
CDR3nt: TGTGCCAGCAGCCCCGACAGTTATAGCAATCAGCCCCAGCATTTT; CDR3aa: CASSPDSYSNQPQHF; v_gene: TRBV5-5; abundance: -; j_gene: TRBJ1-5; d_gene: -
CDR3nt: TGTGCCAGCCTAATCGTAGGCAGCACTCCCACAGATACGCAGTATTTT; CDR3aa: CASLIVGSTPTDTQYF; v_gene: TRBV5-8; abundance: -; j_gene: TRBJ2-3; d_gene: -
CDR3nt: TGTGCCAGCAGCGCAGTCAAGTACCAAGAGACCCAGTACTTC; CDR3aa: CASSAVKYQETQYF; v_gene: TRBV6-1; abundance: -; j_gene: TRBJ2-5; d_gene: -
CDR3nt: TGTGCCAGCAGTACCCTCTCGGGGCCTGGAAACACCATATATTTT; CDR3aa: CASSTLSGPGNTIYF; v_gene: TRBV27; abundance: -; j_gene: TRBJ1-3; d_gene: -
CDR3nt: TGTGCCAGCAGCTTATTCAGGACCCTCGGGGGCACAGATACGCAGTATTTT; CDR3aa: CASSLFRTLGGTDTQYF; v_gene: TRBV7-2; abundance: -; j_gene: TRBJ2-3; d_gene: -
CDR3nt: TGTGCCAGTAGTTCAGGGTGGGGGCAGCCCCAGCATTTT; CDR3aa: CASSSGWGQPQHF; v_gene: TRBV19; abundance: -; j_gene: TRBJ1-5; d_gene: -
CDR3nt: TGTGCCAGCAGTGTCTCCGAGCAGTACTTC; CDR3aa: CASSVSEQYF; v_gene: TRBV2; abundance: -; j_gene: TRBJ2-7; d_gene: -
CDR3nt: TGTGCCAGCAGCGTTAGCGAACGCACAGATACGCAGTATTTT; CDR3aa: CASSVSERTDTQYF; v_gene: TRBV9; abundance: once; j_gene: TRBJ2-3; d_gene: -
CDR3nt: TGTGCCATCTGGACTAGCGCCGCCGGGGAGCTGTTTTTT; CDR3aa: CAIWTSAAGELFF; v_gene: TRBV2; abundance: -; j_gene: TRBJ2-2; d_gene: TRBD2
CDR3nt: TGTGCCAGCAGCCCTAGCGTGGGGGGGAATGAAAAACTGTTTTTT; CDR3aa: CASSPSVGGNEKLFF; v_gene: TRBV6-5; abundance: -; j_gene: TRBJ1-4; d_gene: -
CDR3nt: TGTGCCAGCTCACCTAGAAGCGGGGGGCGCTACGAGCAGTACTTC; CDR3aa: CASSPRSGGRYEQYF; v_gene: TRBV18; abundance: -; j_gene: TRBJ2-7; d_gene: TRBD2
CDR3nt: TGTGCCAGCTCACCAAGAAGCCCGGGGGCTGGGGACTATGGCTACACCTTC; CDR3aa: CASSPRSPGAGDYGYTF; v_gene: TRBV18; abundance: -; j_gene: TRBJ1-2; d_gene: -
CDR3nt: TGTGCCAGCACCCAGGGGGAGAGCTCTGGAAACACCATATATTTT; CDR3aa: CASTQGESSGNTIYF; v_gene: TRBV7-9; abundance: -; j_gene: TRBJ1-3; d_gene: TRBD1
CDR3nt: TGTGCCACCAGCAGAGCTGGAAACACCATATATTTT; CDR3aa: CATSRAGNTIYF; v_gene: TRBV15; abundance: -; j_gene: TRBJ1-3; d_gene: -
CDR3nt: TGTGCCAGCAGTGGACTAGCGGGATCGCAGTATTTT; CDR3aa: CASSGLAGSQYF; v_gene: TRBV2; abundance: -; j_gene: TRBJ2-3; d_gene: TRBD2
CDR3nt: TGTGCCAGCAGCCGAGTCCCCCGGGGATGGGCAGGGGAAAATCAGCCCCAGCATTTT; CDR3aa: CASSRVPRGWAGENQPQHF; v_gene: TRBV7-2; abundance: -; j_gene: TRBJ1-5; d_gene: -
CDR3nt: TGTGCCAGCTCATCGACAAACAATAATGAAAAACTGTTTTTT; CDR3aa: CASSSTNNNEKLFF; v_gene: TRBV18; abundance: -; j_gene: TRBJ1-4; d_gene: -
CDR3nt: TGTGCCAGCAGTTCCGGGACTAGCGGGAGTAGGGAGCTGTTTTTT; CDR3aa: CASSSGTSGSRELFF; v_gene: TRBV6-5; abundance: once; j_gene: TRBJ2-2; d_gene: TRBD2
CDR3nt: TGTGCCAGCAGTACGGGACCCCGCTACAATGAGCAGTTCTTC; CDR3aa: CASSTGPRYNEQFF; v_gene: TRBV6-5; abundance: once; j_gene: TRBJ2-1; d_gene: -